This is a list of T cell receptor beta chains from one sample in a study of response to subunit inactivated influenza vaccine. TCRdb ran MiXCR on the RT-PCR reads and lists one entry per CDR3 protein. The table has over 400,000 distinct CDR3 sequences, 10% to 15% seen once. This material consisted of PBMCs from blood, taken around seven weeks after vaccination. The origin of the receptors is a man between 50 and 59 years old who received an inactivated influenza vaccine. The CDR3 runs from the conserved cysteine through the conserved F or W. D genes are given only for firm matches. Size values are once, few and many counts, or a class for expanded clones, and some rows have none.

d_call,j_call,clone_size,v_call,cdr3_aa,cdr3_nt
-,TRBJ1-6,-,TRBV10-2,CASSEGPMSPLHF,TGCGCCAGCAGTGAGGGACCTATGAGTCCCCTCCACTTT
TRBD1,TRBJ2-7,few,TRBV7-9,CASSTDRGSSYEQYF,TGTGCCAGCAGCACGGACAGGGGAAGCTCCTACGAGCAGTACTTC
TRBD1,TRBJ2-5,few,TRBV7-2,CASRTTGGLETQYF,TGTGCCAGCAGAACAACAGGGGGCTTAGAGACCCAGTACTTC
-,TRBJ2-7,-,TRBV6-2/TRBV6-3,CASSSGRDYEQYF,TGTGCCAGCAGTTCGGGCCGGGACTACGAGCAGTACTTC
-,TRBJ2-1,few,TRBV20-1,CSARDRPSSGEQFF,TGCAGTGCTAGAGATAGACCTAGCTCGGGTGAGCAGTTCTTC
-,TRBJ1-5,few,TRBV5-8,CASSLFIGQLNQPQHF,TGTGCCAGCAGCCTTTTTATAGGACAGTTAAATCAGCCCCAGCATTTT
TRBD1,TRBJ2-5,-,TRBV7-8,CASSGRQGVDLQETQYF,TGTGCCAGCAGCGGCAGACAGGGGGTAGACCTACAAGAGACCCAGTACTTC
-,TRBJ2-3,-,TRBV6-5,CASSYGLPSTDTQYF,TGTGCCAGCAGTTACGGTCTTCCTTCCACAGATACGCAGTATTTT
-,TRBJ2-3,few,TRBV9,CASSVGVSPDTQYF,TGTGCCAGCAGCGTAGGGGTTAGCCCAGATACGCAGTATTTT
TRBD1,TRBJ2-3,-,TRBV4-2,CAINQQGAAADTQYF,TGTGCCATCAACCAACAGGGGGCCGCCGCAGATACGCAGTATTTT
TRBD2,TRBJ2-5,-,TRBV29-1,CSVGGPGGETQYF,TGCAGCGTTGGGGGGCCGGGGGGGGAGACCCAGTACTTC
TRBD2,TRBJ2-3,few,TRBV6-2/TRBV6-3,CASSYSLAGLPDTQYF,TGTGCCAGCAGTTACTCGCTAGCGGGATTACCAGATACGCAGTATTTT
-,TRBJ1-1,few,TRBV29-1,CSGQTGRVTEAFF,TGCAGCGGGCAAACAGGGCGGGTCACTGAAGCTTTCTTT
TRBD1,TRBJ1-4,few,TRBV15,CATSIDRAGEKLFF,TGTGCCACCAGTATCGACAGGGCCGGGGAAAAACTGTTTTTT
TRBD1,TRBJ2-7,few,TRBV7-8,CASSLSGTGREEQYF,TGTGCCAGCAGCTTATCCGGGACAGGCAGAGAGGAGCAGTACTTC
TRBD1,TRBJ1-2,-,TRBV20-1,CSAPGGQGDGGYTF,TGCAGTGCACCTGGGGGACAGGGGGACGGTGGCTACACCTTC
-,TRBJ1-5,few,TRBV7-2,CASSFRVSNQPQHF,TGTGCCAGCAGCTTCAGGGTTAGCAATCAGCCCCAGCATTTT
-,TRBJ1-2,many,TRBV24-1,CATSDSSKRLIGYTF,TGTGCCACCAGTGATTCATCCAAACGGCTCATCGGCTACACCTTC
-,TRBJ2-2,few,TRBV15,CATSRDRRGNTGELFF,TGTGCCACCAGCAGAGATCGCAGGGGGAACACCGGGGAGCTGTTTTTT
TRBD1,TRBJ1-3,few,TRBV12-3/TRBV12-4,CASGRTGIGRAGNTIYF,TGTGCCAGCGGACGGACAGGGATAGGTCGGGCGGGAAACACCATATATTTT
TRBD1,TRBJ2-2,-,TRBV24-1,CATSDSQWDRNTGELFF,TGTGCCACCAGTGATTCTCAATGGGACAGAAACACCGGGGAGCTGTTTTTT
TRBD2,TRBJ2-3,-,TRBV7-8,CASSLARSLAGAMDTQYF,TGTGCCAGCAGCTTAGCGCGGAGTCTAGCGGGAGCGATGGATACGCAGTATTTT
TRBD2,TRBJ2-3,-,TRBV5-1,CASSGGGTDTQYF,TGTGCCAGCAGTGGCGGGGGTACAGATACGCAGTATTTT
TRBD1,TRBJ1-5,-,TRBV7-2,CASSSRTGGAQPQHF,TGTGCCAGCAGCTCCCGGACAGGGGGCGCCCAGCCCCAGCATTTT
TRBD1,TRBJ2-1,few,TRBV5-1,CASSSQPLRDRGHNEQFF,TGCGCCAGCAGCTCACAACCCCTCCGGGACAGGGGGCATAATGAGCAGTTCTTC
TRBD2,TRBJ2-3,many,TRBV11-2,CASSVSGRVSTDTQYF,TGTGCCAGCAGCGTTAGCGGGAGGGTGAGCACAGATACGCAGTATTTT
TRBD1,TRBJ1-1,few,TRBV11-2,CASSLWTGTEAFF,TGTGCCAGCAGCTTGTGGACAGGCACTGAAGCTTTCTTT
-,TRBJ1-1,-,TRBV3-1,CASSQGRLNTEAFF,TGTGCCAGCAGCCAAGGTAGGCTGAACACTGAAGCTTTCTTT
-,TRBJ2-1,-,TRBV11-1,CASSLRAALLGNEQFF,TGTGCCAGCAGCTTACGAGCGGCCCTTTTAGGGAATGAGCAGTTCTTC
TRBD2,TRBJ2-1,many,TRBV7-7,CASSQGLAANEQFF,TGTGCCAGCAGCCAAGGACTAGCGGCCAATGAGCAGTTCTTC
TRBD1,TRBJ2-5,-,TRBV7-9,CASTGTEETQYF,TGTGCCAGCACAGGGACAGAGGAGACCCAGTACTTC